This record covers a single T cell receptor beta chain. The antigen remains undetermined. Synthetic spike-ins, TCR analog templates, were added into each PCR. Data came from immunoSEQ multiplex PCR; TCRdb stores just in-frame clones and leaves some out. The profile covers 100,000 to 150,000 clones, with roughly 88% appearing a single time and approximately 2.4% taken by the ten largest. Indicated time point: peripheral blood 6 weeks after treatment start. These data originate in a study of PD-L1 blockade in urothelial cancer. Study as a whole: T cell content in blood samples showed a median of around 140,000. Broader study findings: In blood at 3 weeks, tumor-associated clones expanded more among patients with durable benefit.

The material sequenced was PBMCs, taken around atezolizumab (anti-PD-L1) treatment. This TCR was recovered from a man in his fifties with urothelial cancer.

The CDR3 DNA reads TGTGCCAGCAGGGGACTGGGGGTTCAAGAGACCCAGTACTTC. Its protein product is CASRGLGVQETQYF. The chain employs TRBV5-6 and TRBJ2-5; possibly TRBD2 for D (6 bases). With 5 bases removed from V and 2 bases from J, the gap between germline ends came to 13 bases. The CDR3 length is 14 residues. Germline CDR1 and CDR2: SGHDT and YYEEEE.